This entry lists 9 T cell receptor beta chains sequenced from one sample in a study of regulatory T cells in long-lasting Graves disease. TCR beta libraries were built with iRepertoire HTBI primers and Arm-PCR of CDR3 regions. TCRdb fed the multiplex PCR reads into MiXCR, producing one record per CDR3 protein. In the table there are roughly 470,000 distinct CDR3 sequences, roughly 20% of which are singletons. The time point here: persistent/refractory GD, antithyroid drugs over 5 years with positive TRAb. Preparation of the TCR library used RNA extracted from PBMCs. This sample comprised peripheral blood mononuclear cells (PBMCs), obtained when the disease was refractory, from a patient treated with antithyroid drugs. Source of these receptors: a female donor with Graves disease.

The rearrangement links TRBV6-1 to TRBJ1-2, with D tentatively TRBD1 (5 bases). The CDR3 extends over 11 amino acids. Germline CDR1 is MNHNS and CDR2 is SASEGT. The ends were cut back, 11 bases at V and 8 bases at J, with 15 bases in the middle. The CDR3 sequence: CAARDGLGYTF. In DNA, the CDR3 is TGTGCCGCCCGGGACGGCCTGGGCTACACCTTC.

In the case of this clonotype: Given a much more abundant clone one base away, this may be a read error. CDR3 DNA: TGTGCCAGCAGGCCGAGAGGGACAGGGGGTCAGCCCCGGCATTTT. It codes for CASRPRGTGGQPRHF. The V and J genes are TRBV28 and TRBJ1-5, with TRBD1 identical over 11 bases. The CDR3 extends over 15 amino acids. Germline V gene sequence: CDR1 MDHEN, CDR2 SYDVKM.

The chain has TRBV29-1 and TRBJ1-1; a weak D match, TRBD1 (5 bases). Germline V gene sequence: CDR1 SQVTM, CDR2 ANQGSEA. V shed 4 bases and J shed 6 bases, with 15 bases lying between them. The CDR3 covers 13 residues. CDR3 DNA: TGCAGCGTTGTGAGGTCGGGGGGGTCTGAAGCTTTCTTT. As protein: CSVVRSGGSEAFF.

About this clonotype itself: Given a much more abundant clone one base away, this may be a read error. Since the CDR3 does not end with the conserved phenylalanine or tryptophan, this likely comes from a read error. Because the CDR3's place on the DNA is in doubt, the DNA is left out and the CDR3 is given as listed by TCRdb. CDR3 in amino acids: CASRDAGIWLCL. The V call is TRBV6-1, the J call TRBJ2-5; TRBD1 is taken as the D call from the table, unchecked against the DNA. Looked up from germline, CDR1 is MNHNS and CDR2 is SASEGT. The CDR3 length equals 12 residues, ends included.

Notes on this clonotype: With a much larger clone just one base away, this may be a read error. V is TRBV2 and J is TRBJ2-1, with D perhaps TRBD2 (8 bases). V lost 3 bases, J lost 13 bases, and 19 bases lay in between. Germline CDR1 is SNHLY and CDR2 is FYNNEI. This CDR3 has 14 amino acids. The CDR3 is CASSEGGGGGHQFF. For the CDR3, the DNA is TGTGCCAGCAGTGAGGGAGGGGGCGGGGGGCATCAGTTCTTC.

The chain uses TRBV6-1 and TRBJ2-7; 11 bases fit TRBD2. The junction had 6 bases not matched to a gene; V was cut back by 7 bases and J by 4 bases. Germline assignment: CDR1 MNHNS and CDR2 SASEGT. CDR3 length: 14 amino acids. CDR3 nucleotides: TGTGCCAGCATCCCGGGACTAGCGGTGTACGAGCAGTACTTC. Translating gives CASIPGLAVYEQYF.

Comment on this clonotype: This probably arose from a read error, given a far larger clone one base away. The chain is built from TRBV28 and TRBJ2-1; D tentatively reads TRBD1 or TRBD2 (5 bases each). Germline V gives CDR1 MDHEN, CDR2 SYDVKM. Trimming cost V 6 bases and J 10 bases, with 19 bases left between them. The length of the CDR3 is 14 residues. CDR3 bases: TGTGCCAGCAGGACCGGGACCATACCCAACGAGCAGTTCTTC. Translation: CASRTGTIPNEQFF.

The chain is built from TRBV27 and TRBJ1-6; 7 bases are a match to TRBD1. The CDR3 has 16 residues. In germline, CDR1 is MNHEY, CDR2 SMNVEV (reference sequence). V gave up 7 bases and J gave up 9 bases; unmatched junction bases: 15. In DNA form, the CDR3 reads TGTGCCAGCATCAACGACAGGGCAGCGTTGTCTTCACCCCTCCACTTT. It is translated as CASINDRAALSSPLHF.

This clonotype occurred many times. The J gene is TRBJ1-1, the V gene TRBV3-1, with D unclear. The germline V gene has CDR1 LGHDT and CDR2 YNNKEL (reference sequence). Trimming shortened V by 4 bases and J by 1 base, and 16 bases separated the two germline ends. The CDR3 is 16 amino acids. CDR3 region: CASSPQSHPGNTEAFF. The CDR3 bases are TGTGCCAGCAGCCCACAGTCACACCCCGGGAACACTGAAGCTTTCTTT. The variable domain in full, completed from reference TRBV3-1 and TRBJ1-1, reads DTAVSQTPKYLVTQMGNDKSIKCEQNLGHDTMYWYKQDSKKFLKIMFSYNNKELIINETVPNRFSPKSPDKAHLNLHINSLELGDSAVYFCASSPQSHPGNTEAFFGQGTRLTVV.